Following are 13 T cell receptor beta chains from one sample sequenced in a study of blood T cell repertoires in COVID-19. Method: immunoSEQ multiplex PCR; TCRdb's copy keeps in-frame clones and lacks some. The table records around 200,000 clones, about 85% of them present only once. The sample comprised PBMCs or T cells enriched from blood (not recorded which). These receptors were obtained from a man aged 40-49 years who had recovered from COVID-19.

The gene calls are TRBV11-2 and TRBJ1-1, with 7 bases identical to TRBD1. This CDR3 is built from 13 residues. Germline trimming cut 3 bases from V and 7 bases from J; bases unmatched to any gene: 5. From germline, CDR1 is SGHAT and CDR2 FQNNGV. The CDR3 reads CASSFRQGNEAFF. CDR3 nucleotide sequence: TGTGCCAGCAGCTTTAGACAGGGAAATGAAGCTTTCTTT.

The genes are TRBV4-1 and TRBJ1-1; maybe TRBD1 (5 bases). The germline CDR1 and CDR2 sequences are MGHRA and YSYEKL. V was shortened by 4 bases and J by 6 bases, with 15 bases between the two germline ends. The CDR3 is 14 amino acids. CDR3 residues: CASSLSGGSSEAFF. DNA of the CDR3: TGCGCCAGCAGCCTAAGCGGGGGATCCTCTGAAGCTTTCTTT.

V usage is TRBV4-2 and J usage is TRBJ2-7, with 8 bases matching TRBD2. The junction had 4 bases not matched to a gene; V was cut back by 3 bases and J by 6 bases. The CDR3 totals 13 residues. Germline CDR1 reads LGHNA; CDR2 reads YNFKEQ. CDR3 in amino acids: CASSQTGGAEQYF. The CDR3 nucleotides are TGTGCCAGCAGCCAGACGGGGGGGGCCGAGCAGTACTTC.

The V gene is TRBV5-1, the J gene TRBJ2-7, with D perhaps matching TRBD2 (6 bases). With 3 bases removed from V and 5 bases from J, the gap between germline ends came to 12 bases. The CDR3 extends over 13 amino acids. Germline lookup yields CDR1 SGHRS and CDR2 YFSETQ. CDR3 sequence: CASSSTRSNEQYF. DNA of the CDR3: TGCGCCAGCAGCTCGACTAGGTCTAACGAGCAGTACTTC. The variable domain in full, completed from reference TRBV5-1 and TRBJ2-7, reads KAGVTQTPRYLIKTRGQQVTLSCSPISGHRSVSWYQQTPGQGLQFLFEYFSETQRNKGNFPGRFSGRQFSNSRSEMNVSTLELGDSALYLCASSSTRSNEQYFGPGTRLTVT.

The CDR3 region is CASSFSGSIGEQFF. DNA for the CDR3: TGTGCCAGCAGTTTTAGCGGGAGCATCGGGGAGCAGTTCTTC. V is TRBV6-2 or TRBV6-3 and J is TRBJ2-1; 9 bases are shared with TRBD2. The CDR3 runs 14 residues. Germline V lookup: CDR1 MNHEY, CDR2 SVGEGT. Losses at the gene ends were 4 bases for V and 10 bases for J; bases not matched to a gene: 8.

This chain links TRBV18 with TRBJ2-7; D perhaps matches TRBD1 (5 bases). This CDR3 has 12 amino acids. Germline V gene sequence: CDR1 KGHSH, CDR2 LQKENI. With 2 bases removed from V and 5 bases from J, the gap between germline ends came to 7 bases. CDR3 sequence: CASSPKGHEQYF. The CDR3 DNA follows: TGTGCCAGCTCACCAAAGGGGCACGAGCAGTACTTC.

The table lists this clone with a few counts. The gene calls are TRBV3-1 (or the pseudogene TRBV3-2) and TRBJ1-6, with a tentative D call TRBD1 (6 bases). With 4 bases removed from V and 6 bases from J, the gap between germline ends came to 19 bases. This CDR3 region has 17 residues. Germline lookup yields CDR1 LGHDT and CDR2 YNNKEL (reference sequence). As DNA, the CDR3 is TGTGCCAGCAGCCCTAGGATGACAGGAGCCGCTAATTCACCCCTCCACTTT. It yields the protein CASSPRMTGAANSPLHF.

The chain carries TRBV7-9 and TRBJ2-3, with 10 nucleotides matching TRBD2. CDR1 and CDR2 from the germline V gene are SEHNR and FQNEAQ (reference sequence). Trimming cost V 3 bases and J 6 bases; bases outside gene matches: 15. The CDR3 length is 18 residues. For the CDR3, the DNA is TGTGCCAGCAGCTTGTTTCGGACTAGCGGCGCCGAGGGGGATACGCAGTATTTT. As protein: CASSLFRTSGAEGDTQYF.

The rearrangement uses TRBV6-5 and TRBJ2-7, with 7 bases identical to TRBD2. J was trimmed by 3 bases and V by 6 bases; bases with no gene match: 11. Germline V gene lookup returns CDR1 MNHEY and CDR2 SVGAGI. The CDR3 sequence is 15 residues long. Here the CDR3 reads CASSPSGAPLYEQYF. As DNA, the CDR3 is TGTGCCAGCAGCCCGAGCGGGGCCCCTCTCTACGAGCAGTACTTC.

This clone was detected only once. CDR3 protein: CASTIGQGNYGYTF. The DNA of the CDR3 is TGTGCCAGCACGATTGGACAGGGGAACTATGGCTACACCTTC. The rearrangement uses TRBV9 and TRBJ1-2; 9 positions match TRBD1. The CDR3 loop spans 14 amino acids. V lost 6 bases to trimming and J lost 2 bases; unmatched junction nucleotides: 5. Germline values: CDR1 SGDLS, CDR2 YYNGEE.

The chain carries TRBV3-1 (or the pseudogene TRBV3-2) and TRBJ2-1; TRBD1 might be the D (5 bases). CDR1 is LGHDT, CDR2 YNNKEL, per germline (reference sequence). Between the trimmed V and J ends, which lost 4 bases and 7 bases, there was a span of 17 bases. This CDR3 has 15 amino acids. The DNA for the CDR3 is TGTGCCAGCAGCCCAAGGGAACAGGTAGGGAATGAGCAGTTCTTC. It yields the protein CASSPREQVGNEQFF.

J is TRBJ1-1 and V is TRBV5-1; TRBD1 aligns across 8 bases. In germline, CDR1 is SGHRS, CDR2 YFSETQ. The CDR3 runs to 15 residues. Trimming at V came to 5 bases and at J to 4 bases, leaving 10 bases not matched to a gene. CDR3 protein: CASRVQGAAGTEAFF. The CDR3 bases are TGCGCCAGCAGGGTGCAGGGGGCAGCTGGCACTGAAGCTTTCTTT.

CDR3 DNA sequence: TGTGCCAGCAGCCCAGGGAACTATGGCTACACCTTC. This encodes CASSPGNYGYTF. The V and J genes are TRBV3-1 (or the pseudogene TRBV3-2) and TRBJ1-2; tentatively, D is TRBD1 (5 bases). CDR3 size: 12 residues. Germline V lookup: CDR1 LGHDT, CDR2 YNNKEL (reference sequence). V lost 4 bases, J lost 2 bases, and 5 bases lay in between.